Listed below are T cell receptor beta chains from one sample, sequenced in a study of blood T cell repertoires in COVID-19. Here immunoSEQ multiplex PCR was the method, and the copy in TCRdb shows in-frame clones only, minus some. The table records a few hundred thousand clones, around 84% of them present only once. The sequenced sample consisted of peripheral blood. The receptors shown here come from a woman aged 18-29 years with acute or convalescent COVID-19. Each CDR3 is given with its conserved first and last residue. D genes are given only for firm matches. Clone sizes are given selectively: once, few, many, or a class where the clone is expanded.

d_call clone_size j_call v_call cdr3_aa cdr3_nt
. . TRBJ1-2 TRBV5-5 CASSLAAGVNYGYTF TGTGCCAGCAGCTTGGCGGCAGGGGTTAACTATGGCTACACCTTC
TRBD1 . TRBJ1-5 TRBV11-3 CASSLNNRGGQPQHF TGTGCCAGCAGCTTAAACAACAGGGGAGGTCAGCCCCAGCATTTT
. . TRBJ1-1 TRBV12-5 CASGLPIQTMNTEAFF TGTGCTAGTGGTTTGCCCATACAGACCATGAACACTGAAGCTTTCTTT
TRBD2 . TRBJ2-1 TRBV27 CASSLAGGSYNEQFF TGTGCCAGCAGTCTTGCGGGGGGCTCCTACAATGAGCAGTTCTTC
TRBD1 . TRBJ1-5 TRBV28 CASSFRRTGIVNQPQHF TGTGCCAGCAGTTTCCGGAGGACAGGGATCGTCAATCAGCCCCAGCATTTT
. . TRBJ2-3 TRBV7-9 CASSRSVDTQYF TGTGCCAGCAGCCGCTCGGTAGATACGCAGTATTTT
TRBD1 . TRBJ1-1 TRBV19 CASSRQGAQNTEAFF TGTGCCAGTAGTAGACAGGGGGCGCAGAACACTGAAGCTTTCTTT
TRBD1 . TRBJ2-7 TRBV5-6 CASSLCDRVVARYEQYF TGTGCCAGCAGCTTGTGCGACAGGGTCGTCGCCCGCTACGAGCAGTACTTC
. . TRBJ1-1 TRBV15 CATSREQGEAFF TGTGCCACCAGCAGAGAGCAGGGTGAAGCTTTCTTT
TRBD2 . TRBJ2-2 TRBV29-1 CSVELAGKTGELFF TGCAGCGTTGAACTAGCGGGAAAGACCGGGGAGCTGTTTTTT
TRBD2 few TRBJ2-5 TRBV5-1 CASSRGNSGTQETQYF TGCGCCAGCAGCCGGGGGAATAGCGGGACCCAAGAGACCCAGTACTTC
. . TRBJ1-4 TRBV28 CASERVGGEKLFF TGTGCCAGCGAGAGGGTGGGGGGTGAAAAACTGTTTTTT
. few TRBJ1-6 TRBV9 CASSLTRSSYNSPLHF TGTGCCAGCAGCTTAACTAGGAGCTCCTATAATTCACCCCTCCACTTT
TRBD2 . TRBJ2-2 TRBV27 CASSLRGAGELFF TGTGCCAGCAGTTTACGGGGGGCCGGGGAGCTGTTTTTT
TRBD1 . TRBJ2-3 TRBV27 CASSSGTGGTDTQYF TGTGCCAGCAGTTCCGGGACAGGGGGGACAGATACGCAGTATTTT
. . TRBJ2-1 TRBV28 CASSTGTPAFLVYNEQFF TGTGCCAGCAGTACCGGGACTCCGGCGTTCCTGGTATACAATGAGCAGTTCTTC
. . TRBJ2-7 TRBV13 CASSLGTEYYEQYF TGTGCCAGCAGCTTAGGGACAGAGTATTACGAGCAGTACTTC
. . TRBJ1-1 TRBV12-3/TRBV12-4 CASRGATEAFF TGTGCCAGCAGGGGGGCCACTGAAGCTTTCTTT
TRBD2 once TRBJ2-3 TRBV6-5 CASSPGGFSTDTQYF TGTGCCAGCAGTCCCGGGGGGTTCAGCACAGATACGCAGTATTTT
. once TRBJ2-7 TRBV30 CAWSVRTSYEQYF TGTGCCTGGAGTGTACGGACATCCTACGAGCAGTACTTC
TRBD1 . TRBJ2-2 TRBV9 CASSVGTGGPGELFF TGTGCCAGCAGCGTCGGGACAGGGGGTCCCGGGGAGCTGTTTTTT
TRBD1 . TRBJ1-1 TRBV7-9 CASSLARQGTPEAFF TGTGCCAGCAGCTTAGCGCGACAGGGGACGCCTGAAGCTTTCTTT
TRBD2 . TRBJ2-1 TRBV24-1 CATSDRRTSGSRNEQFF TGTGCCACCAGTGACCGGAGGACTAGCGGGAGTAGGAATGAGCAGTTCTTC
TRBD2 . TRBJ2-1 TRBV7-9 CASGTSGRFIYNEQFF TGTGCCAGCGGCACTAGCGGGCGGTTTATATACAATGAGCAGTTCTTC
TRBD1 . TRBJ2-5 TRBV2 CASLGQGGETQYF TGTGCCAGCTTAGGACAGGGTGGGGAGACCCAGTACTTC
. few TRBJ2-2 TRBV3-1/TRBV3-2 CASSQELNSNTGELFF TGTGCCAGCAGCCAAGAGCTCAACAGTAACACCGGGGAGCTGTTTTTT
TRBD1 . TRBJ1-2 TRBV29-1 CSGAKGADGYTF TGCAGCGGCGCCAAGGGGGCCGATGGCTACACCTTC
TRBD1 . TRBJ1-4 TRBV5-6 CASTSGWTGPTNEKLFF TGTGCCAGCACCTCCGGGTGGACAGGGCCAACTAATGAAAAACTGTTTTTT
TRBD2 . TRBJ2-3 TRBV7-2 CASSLLAGGTDTQYF TGTGCCAGCAGCCTATTAGCGGGGGGCACAGATACGCAGTATTTT
TRBD2 once TRBJ2-7 TRBV4-1 CASSQDPSGGYEQYF TGCGCCAGCAGCCAAGATCCTAGCGGGGGCTACGAGCAGTACTTC
TRBD2 . TRBJ2-7 TRBV20-1 CSASSFLAGLYEQYF TGCAGTGCTAGTTCTTTCCTAGCGGGTTTATACGAGCAGTACTTC
. . TRBJ1-2 TRBV29-1 CSVSHGVSSYGYTF TGCAGCGTGTCACACGGGGTCTCAAGTTATGGCTACACCTTC
TRBD1 . TRBJ1-5 TRBV19 CAIPKDRDRNQPQHF TGTGCCATCCCGAAAGACCGGGACAGAAATCAGCCCCAGCATTTT
. . TRBJ2-1 TRBV27 CASSRAAGYYEQFF TGTGCCAGCAGTAGGGCGGCGGGGTACTATGAGCAGTTCTTC
TRBD1 . TRBJ1-6 TRBV6-6 CASRRGTGVNSPLHF TGTGCCAGCAGGCGCGGGACAGGGGTGAATTCACCCCTCCACTTT
. . TRBJ2-1 TRBV10-3 CAISESMGLSYNEQFF TGTGCCATCAGTGAGTCGATGGGCCTCTCCTACAATGAGCAGTTCTTC
. . TRBJ2-3 TRBV28 CASSLAGTDTQYF TGTGCCAGCAGCCTTGCGGGGACAGATACGCAGTATTTT
. . TRBJ1-5 TRBV28 CASLRLRTDGNQPQHF TGTGCCAGTCTACGCCTCAGGACTGATGGCAATCAGCCCCAGCATTTT
. . TRBJ2-2 TRBV28 CASSLERDVELFF TGTGCCAGCAGTTTAGAGAGGGATGTGGAGCTGTTTTTT
TRBD1 . TRBJ2-4 TRBV19 CASSPDYRGRNIQYF TGTGCCAGTAGTCCCGATTACAGGGGGCGAAACATTCAGTACTTC
. . TRBJ1-3 TRBV5-5 CASRRNDGNGGNTIYF TGTGCCAGCAGGCGGAACGACGGGAACGGGGGAAACACCATATATTTT
. . TRBJ1-6 TRBV3-1/TRBV3-2 CASSQDGGYNSPLHF TGTGCCAGCAGCCAAGATGGAGGCTATAATTCACCCCTCCACTTT
. few TRBJ2-7 TRBV13 CASSPGSSYEQYF TGTGCCAGCAGCCCCGGGAGCTCCTACGAGCAGTACTTC
TRBD2 . TRBJ2-2 TRBV9 CASSAGLAGWSESGELFF TGTGCCAGCAGCGCGGGACTAGCGGGCTGGAGTGAGTCCGGGGAGCTGTTTTTT
. . TRBJ1-2 TRBV3-1/TRBV3-2 CASSQGRYGYTF TGTGCCAGCAGCCAAGGGAGATATGGCTACACCTTC
TRBD2 . TRBJ2-5 TRBV7-3 CASSPGQRGWETQYF TGTGCCAGCAGCCCCGGCCAGCGGGGGTGGGAGACCCAGTACTTC
. few TRBJ1-1 TRBV3-1/TRBV3-2 CASSQDRGNTEAFF TGTGCCAGCAGCCAAGACAGGGGGAACACTGAAGCTTTCTTT
. . TRBJ1-5 TRBV6-6 CASSRRGGLGSNQPQHF TGTGCCAGCAGCCGAAGGGGGGGGTTGGGTAGCAATCAGCCCCAGCATTTT
TRBD1 . TRBJ2-3 TRBV28 CASSLGTGGPTDTQYF TGTGCCAGCAGTTTAGGGACAGGGGGGCCCACAGATACGCAGTATTTT
. . TRBJ2-1 TRBV28 CASKPFSYNEQFF TGTGCCAGCAAGCCCTTTAGCTACAATGAGCAGTTCTTC
. . TRBJ1-3 TRBV6-1 CASSEARGLGNTIYF TGTGCCAGCAGTGAAGCTCGGGGGTTGGGAAACACCATATATTTT